This section outlines one T cell receptor beta chain sequence together with its context. Per-patient samples, pretreatment and on-treatment, numbered 1 to 8. Synthetic spike-ins, TCR analog templates, were added into each PCR. Assay used: immunoSEQ multiplex PCR; TCRdb lists only in-frame clones, some missing. Among approximately 37,000 clones listed, over 70% were seen once. This record comes from a study of PD-L1 blockade in urothelial cancer. Study background: Of prior chemotherapy regimens, patients had received between 0 and 3.

CDR3 length equals 14 residues. V lost 0 bases to trimming and J lost 4 bases, with 10 bases between them. Germline-derived CDR1 and CDR2 are SGHRS and YFSETQ. This TCR was recovered from a man in his sixties with urothelial cancer. The sequencing used PBMCs, collected around atezolizumab (anti-PD-L1) treatment. The J gene is TRBJ1-2, the V gene TRBV5-1; no clear D gene. CDR3 sequence (DNA): TGCGCCAGCAGCTTGGATTCGGTTCTCTATGGCTACACCTTC. Amino acid sequence: CASSLDSVLYGYTF.